The T cell receptor beta chain described here comes from a study of CD8 T cells in Susac syndrome. The length of the CDR3 is 14 residues. Trimming pared 10 bases from V and 1 base from J, leaving 14 bases between. The germline V gene has CDR1 SGHAT and CDR2 FQDESV (reference sequence). About 0.5 to 1 ug RNA was reverse transcribed with random hexamers. An immunoSEQ multiplex PCR generated amplified TCR beta CDR3 products spanning 54 Vbeta and 13 Jbeta. Each CDR3 protein gets one entry after TCRdb re-called the immunoSEQ multiplex PCR reads with MiXCR. This table holds about 150,000 distinct CDR3 sequences, about 94% found once.

This receptor was taken from a human donor with multiple sclerosis. The chain joins TRBV11-1 to TRBJ2-4; D not certain. Sequenced sample: CD8+ T cells from PBMCs. DNA for the CDR3: TGTGCCAAAGACGAGGACGTCGCCAAAAACATTCAGTACTTC. Its translation: CAKDEDVAKNIQYF.